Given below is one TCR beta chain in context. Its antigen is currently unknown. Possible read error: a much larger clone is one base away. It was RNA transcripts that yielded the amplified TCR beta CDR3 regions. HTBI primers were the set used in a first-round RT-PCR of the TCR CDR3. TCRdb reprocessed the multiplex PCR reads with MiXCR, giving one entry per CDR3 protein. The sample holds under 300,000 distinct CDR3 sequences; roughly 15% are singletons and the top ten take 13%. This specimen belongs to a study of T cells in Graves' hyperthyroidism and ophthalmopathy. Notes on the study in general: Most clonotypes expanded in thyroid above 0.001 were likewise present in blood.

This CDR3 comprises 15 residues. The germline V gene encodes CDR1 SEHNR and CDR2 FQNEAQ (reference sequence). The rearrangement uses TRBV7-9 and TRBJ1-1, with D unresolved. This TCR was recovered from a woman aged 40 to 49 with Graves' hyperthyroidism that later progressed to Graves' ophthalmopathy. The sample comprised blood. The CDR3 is CTSNPLGHLNTEAFF. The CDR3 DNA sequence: TGTACCAGCAACCCCCTGGGTCATTTGAACACTGAAGCTTTCTTT. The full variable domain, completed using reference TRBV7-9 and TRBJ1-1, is DTGVSQNPRHKITKRGQNVTFRCDPISEHNRLYWYRQTLGQGPEFLTYFQNEAQLEKSRLLSDRFSAERPKGSFSTLEIQRTEQGDSAMYLCTSNPLGHLNTEAFFGQGTRLTVV.